This T cell receptor (beta chain) was identified during a study of Ad26.COV2.S vaccination and SARS-CoV-2 variants. Sequencing was performed with immunoSEQ multiplex PCR; in TCRdb, only in-frame clones are kept and a portion is missing. The sample contains some 480,000 clones, approximately 88% of which appear only once. The trim removed 3 bases at V and 5 bases at J, leaving 4 bases unmatched. This CDR3 spans 14 amino acids. Germline CDR1 MNHEY, CDR2 SVGAGI. Regarding treatment: 19 received Ad26.COV2.S at low or high dose, single or two shots; about 5 received placebo; per-sample allocation not given. Collection of samples fell on day 63 after the first vaccine or placebo injection. Expression of Wuhan-strain SARS-CoV-2 spike came from the Ad26 vector that formed the vaccine.

The sequence was collected from a person between 18 and 59 years old who received the Ad26.COV2.S COVID-19 vaccine or a placebo. The material sequenced was peripheral blood, taken in a trial of Ad26.COV2.S vaccine versus placebo. This sequence joins TRBV6-5 and TRBJ2-3; 8 bases line up with TRBD2. CDR3 DNA sequence: TGTGCCAGCAGTTATCGCCTAGCGGGAGATACGCAGTATTTT. It is translated as CASSYRLAGDTQYF.